The 27 T cell receptor beta chains given below trace back to one sample, sequenced in a study of blood T cells in healthy people across ages (dated by TCRdb to between 2015 and 2017). The library relied on 5' RACE. The sequencing machine was an Illumina HiSeq 2500. A second PCR of roughly 7 to 11 cycles was performed with a sample-barcoded 5' primer and a J-beta primer mix. The raw public reads went through TCRdb reprocessing: fastp at Q25, MiXCR clone calling, in-frame beta chains kept. Identical CDR3 proteins give one entry, which carries the most common genes and DNA. Across this sample there are a few hundred thousand distinct CDR3 sequences, with 27% seen only once. Jointly, the top ten make up under 20% of the sample. Material: blood. The receptors originated from a woman aged 65 to 85 in good health.

This clonotype was seen only a few times. The V call is TRBV2, the J call TRBJ1-4, with D unresolved. In germline, CDR1 is SNHLY, CDR2 FYNNEI. Trimming removed 7 bases from V and 3 bases from J, with 9 bases in between. The CDR3 consists of 13 residues. CDR3 sequence (DNA): TGTGCCAGCATTCGTGTTCCTAATGAAAAACTGTTTTTT. Translating it yields CASIRVPNEKLFF.

The gene calls are TRBV10-3 and TRBJ2-1, with 7 bases matching TRBD2. The CDR3 totals 14 residues. V shed 11 bases, J shed 5 bases, and the junction held 12 bases outside the gene matches. Germline assignment: CDR1 ENHRY and CDR2 SYGVKD. The CDR3 loop is CAALSSGGDNEQFF. CDR3 sequence (DNA): TGTGCCGCCCTCTCTAGCGGAGGCGACAATGAGCAGTTCTTC.

The chain couples TRBV7-2 to TRBJ1-5; D call uncertain. The CDR3 loop spans 16 amino acids. Germline V gene data show CDR1 as SGHTA and CDR2 as FQGNSA. V dropped 2 bases and J dropped 2 bases, with 13 bases sitting between them. The CDR3, as DNA: TGTGCCAGCAGCTTATACCACGGTCGGGGCAATCAGCCCCAGCATTTT. Translation gives CASSLYHGRGNQPQHF.

This clonotype was counted only a few times. The chain employs TRBV29-1 and TRBJ2-7; possibly TRBD1 for D (5 bases). Germline V lookup: CDR1 SQVTM, CDR2 ANQGSEA. Trimming removed 0 bases at V and 4 bases at J, with 13 bases between. The CDR3 covers 14 residues. CDR3 DNA: TGCAGCGTTGAAGATCATCAGGGTGGGTACGAGCAGTACTTC. This codes for CSVEDHQGGYEQYF.

This clonotype was picked up a small number of times. V usage is TRBV20-1 and J usage is TRBJ1-4; D not resolved. V was cut by 3 bases and J by 3 bases, with 8 bases left in between. CDR1 is DFQATT and CDR2 is SNEGSKA in the germline V gene (reference sequence). CDR3 length: 13 residues. The CDR3 nucleotides are TGCAGTGCTAGTGTCAGTTCTAATGAAAAACTGTTTTTT. Its translation: CSASVSSNEKLFF.

The J gene is TRBJ2-3, the V gene TRBV7-9, with D possibly TRBD1 on 6 matching bases. CDR1 is SEHNR and CDR2 is FQNEAQ in the germline V gene (reference sequence). This CDR3 is 19 amino acids long. V was trimmed by 5 bases and J by 2 bases, leaving 26 bases between them. The CDR3 DNA reads as TGTGCCAGCAGCACCTTAGCCGGGACATCCTACCGGCACACAGATACGCAGTATTTT. Protein product: CASSTLAGTSYRHTDTQYF.

The chain has TRBV20-1 and TRBJ2-7; D is unresolved. The CDR3 loop spans 13 amino acids. Trimming stripped 3 bases from V and 0 bases from J, with 9 bases between. Germline V gives CDR1 DFQATT, CDR2 SNEGSKA (reference sequence). The CDR3 region is CSASRELSYEQYF. CDR3 bases: TGCAGTGCTAGTAGGGAACTCTCCTACGAGCAGTACTTC.

The V gene is TRBV29-1, the J gene TRBJ2-1; possible D gene TRBD2, 5 bases. Per germline, CDR1 SQVTM and CDR2 ANQGSEA. V lost 4 bases and J 0 bases, leaving 7 bases between the germline ends. The CDR3 covers 13 residues. The CDR3 nucleotides read TGCAGCGTTGGACGGGGCTCCTACAATGAGCAGTTCTTC. This gives the protein CSVGRGSYNEQFF.

This chain's CDR3 is CASSQDNGNEQFF. In nucleotides, the CDR3 is TGTGCCAGCAGCCAAGATAACGGCAATGAGCAGTTCTTC. The chain is built from TRBV4-2 and TRBJ2-1; D call uncertain. Trimming took off 0 bases at V and 6 bases at J, with 6 bases between the two ends. CDR3 length equals 13 residues. Germline V gene data show CDR1 as LGHNA and CDR2 as YNFKEQ.

This clonotype was found once. The V call is TRBV6-2 or TRBV6-3, the J call TRBJ2-1; perhaps TRBD2 as D (6 bases). The CDR3 is 15 residues long. CDR1 MNHEY and CDR2 SVGEGT come from the germline V gene. V lost 7 bases and J lost 1, with 14 bases in between. CDR3 DNA sequence: TGTGCCAGCATGGGGTGGGCGGGGTCCTACAATGAGCAGTTCTTC. Its translation is CASMGWAGSYNEQFF.

This clonotype was seen only a few times. V usage is TRBV7-2 and J usage is TRBJ2-5; a weak D match, TRBD2 (6 bases). The CDR3 sequence is 13 residues long. Germline assignment: CDR1 SGHTA and CDR2 FQGNSA. Trimming removed 1 base at V and 9 bases at J, with 12 bases between. The CDR3 protein is CASSLGLARAQYF. The DNA of the CDR3 is TGTGCCAGCAGCTTAGGGCTAGCGAGGGCCCAGTACTTC.

This clonotype was found many times. The CDR3 region has the DNA TGCGCCAGCAGCCCAGGGGATACGCAGTATTTT. Its protein is CASSPGDTQYF. The V call is TRBV5-1, the J call TRBJ2-3, with D maybe TRBD1 (5 bases). The V and J ends lost 4 bases and 6 bases respectively, with 6 bases between them. The CDR3 contains 11 residues. The V gene's germline CDR1 is SGHRS and CDR2 YFSETQ.

The chain employs TRBV29-1 and TRBJ1-5; the D is unclear. Between the trimmed V and J ends, which lost 0 bases and 2 bases, there was a span of 8 bases. The V gene's germline CDR1 is SQVTM and CDR2 ANQGSEA. The CDR3 has 14 residues. The DNA of the CDR3 is TGCAGCGTTGAAGAGGGTGGCGGCAATCAGCCCCAGCATTTT. Translation gives CSVEEGGGNQPQHF.

The chain carries TRBV12-3 or TRBV12-4 and TRBJ2-3; 8 positions agree with TRBD1. J lost 7 bases, V lost 7 bases, and 13 bases had no gene match. The length of the CDR3 is 15 residues. The CDR3 is CASTNQGAYRHTQYF. The CDR3, as DNA: TGTGCCAGCACCAACCAGGGGGCGTACAGGCATACGCAGTATTTT.

This clonotype has only a few counts. The genes are TRBV3-1 and TRBJ1-6, with 8 nucleotides matching TRBD1. The germline V gene encodes CDR1 LGHDT and CDR2 YNNKEL (reference sequence). The CDR3 spans 17 residues. V lost 3 bases and J lost 3; bases outside the gene matches: 7. DNA of the CDR3: TGTGCCAGCAGCCAGAGGGGGACAGGCATCTATAATTCACCCCTCCACTTT. This translates into CASSQRGTGIYNSPLHF.

V gene TRBV6-5 combines with J gene TRBJ2-2; D uncertain. Trimming took 4 bases from V and 1 from J, leaving 7 bases between them. Looked up from germline, CDR1 is MNHEY and CDR2 is SVGAGI. The CDR3 is 14 amino acids. Here the CDR3 DNA reads TGTGCCAGCAGTTCGTACAGGAACACCGGGGAGCTGTTTTTT. This translates into CASSSYRNTGELFF.

The chain couples TRBV3-1 to TRBJ2-7, with D unresolved. CDR1 LGHDT and CDR2 YNNKEL come from the germline V gene (reference sequence). This CDR3 comprises 13 residues. V was clipped by 4 bases and J by 3 bases, with 10 bases between them. The CDR3, as DNA: TGTGCCAGCAGCCTAAGGCTTTACTACGAGCAGTACTTC. Translating gives CASSLRLYYEQYF.

V is TRBV5-1 and J is TRBJ2-2, with D possibly being TRBD1 (5 bases). Germline V gene data show CDR1 as SGHRS and CDR2 as YFSETQ. The germline V and J ends were trimmed by 7 bases and 1 base, with 5 bases remaining between them. The CDR3 consists of 12 residues. CDR3 sequence: CASGQNTGELFF. CDR3 DNA: TGCGCCAGCGGACAGAACACCGGGGAGCTGTTTTTT.

The table lists this clonotype with many counts. V usage is TRBV3-1 and J usage is TRBJ2-4, with D possibly TRBD1 on 5 matching bases. Germline loops: CDR1 LGHDT, CDR2 YNNKEL (reference sequence). The CDR3 sequence is 14 residues long. V was clipped by 4 bases and J by 3 bases, with 10 bases between them. For the CDR3, the DNA is TGTGCCAGCAGCCTTTCGACAGTCAAAAACATTCAGTACTTC. This codes for CASSLSTVKNIQYF.

CDR3 region: CSARPPGIEGQAFF. The CDR3 coding sequence is TGCAGTGCTAGGCCCCCGGGAATTGAGGGACAAGCTTTCTTT. J is TRBJ1-1 and V is TRBV20-1; possible D gene TRBD1, 5 bases. Germline V CDR1 and CDR2: DFQATT, SNEGSKA (reference sequence). Trimming left V 3 bases short and J 9 bases short, with 20 bases between. This CDR3 contains 14 residues.

This clonotype was found a few times. The V call is TRBV6-2 or TRBV6-3, the J call TRBJ1-1; possibly TRBD1 for D (6 bases). The CDR3 is 15 residues long. V was cut by 2 bases and J by 0 bases, with 10 bases left in between. Germline V gives CDR1 MNHEY, CDR2 SVGEGT. CDR3 residues: CASSYRRGMNTEAFF. CDR3 nucleotide sequence: TGTGCCAGCAGTTACCGTAGGGGGATGAACACTGAAGCTTTCTTT.

The chain joins TRBV20-1 to TRBJ2-4; 10 positions match TRBD1. CDR1 DFQATT and CDR2 SNEGSKA come from the germline V gene (reference sequence). Trimming at V came to 3 bases and at J to 0 bases, leaving 11 bases not matched to a gene. The CDR3 totals 18 residues. CDR3 DNA sequence: TGCAGTGCTAGTAGTTGGGGACAGGGGACTGTAGCCAAAAACATTCAGTACTTC. Protein: CSASSWGQGTVAKNIQYF.

In this sample, this clonotype turned up a few times. V gene TRBV19 combines with J gene TRBJ1-5, with 7 bases aligning to TRBD1. CDR1 LNHDA and CDR2 SQIVND come from the germline V gene (reference sequence). This CDR3 region has 13 residues. The trim removed 5 bases at V and 4 bases at J, leaving 2 bases unmatched. In DNA, the CDR3 is TGTGCCAGTAGTGAGGGACAGAATCAGCCCCAGCATTTT. Residues: CASSEGQNQPQHF.

This rearrangement joins TRBV9 to TRBJ2-7; 10 nucleotides align to TRBD2. Germline lookup yields CDR1 SGDLS and CDR2 YYNGEE. V lost 4 bases and J lost 1; bases outside the gene matches: 5. The CDR3 has 15 residues. CDR3 sequence: CASSSQAGGSYEQYF. The CDR3 DNA reads TGTGCCAGCAGCTCTCAAGCGGGGGGGTCCTACGAGCAGTACTTC.

V gene TRBV10-3 combines with J gene TRBJ2-3, with D possibly matching TRBD1 (6 bases). This CDR3 spans 15 amino acids. Trimming stripped 3 bases from V and 5 bases from J, with 15 bases between. CDR1 is ENHRY, CDR2 SYGVKD, per germline. CDR3: CAISEIGRDKDTQYF. The CDR3 DNA is TGTGCCATCAGTGAAATCGGCAGGGACAAAGATACGCAGTATTTT.

The chain uses TRBV4-3 and TRBJ1-5, with 10 bases fitting TRBD1. The V gene's germline CDR1 is LGHNA and CDR2 YSLEER. The CDR3 contains 17 residues. Unmatched junction bases numbered 9, after V lost 0 bases and J lost 7 bases. The CDR3 nucleotides read TGCGCCAGCAGCCAAGATCCCTGGACAGGGGGACGGCAGCCCCAGCATTTT. Translated, it gives CASSQDPWTGGRQPQHF.

This clonotype appeared a few times. Germline is not matched at one junction end, which may reflect a read error. The chain links TRBV12-3 or TRBV12-4 to TRBJ2-4; D is perhaps TRBD2 (5 bases). The CDR3 runs 14 residues. CDR3 nucleotides: TGTGCCAGCAGTTGGCGGGCCGGTATCAACACTCAGTACTTC. Amino acids: CASSWRAGINTQYF.